These T cell receptor beta chains were read from a single sample in a study of T cell responses to AZD1222 COVID-19 vaccine. The protocol was immunoSEQ multiplex PCR, while the TCRdb copy is restricted to in-frame clones and leaves out a portion. The sample gives 120,000 or so clones, roughly 91% of which show up once; about 27% is in the top ten. The sequences come from peripheral blood, collected on day 0 of AZD1222 vaccination. Receptor source: an adult in good health. The CDR3 runs from the conserved cysteine through the conserved F or W. A D gene is named only where the DNA matches it firmly. Rows may omit the clone size; those that give it use once, few, many or a size class.

j_gene: TRBJ2-7
v_gene: TRBV2
abundance: .
d_gene: TRBD1
CDR3aa: CASRPLTGVFDEQYF
CDR3nt: TGTGCCAGCAGACCTCTGACAGGGGTGTTCGACGAGCAGTACTTC

j_gene: TRBJ2-1
v_gene: TRBV14
abundance: .
d_gene: .
CDR3aa: CASSRGTGAYNEQFF
CDR3nt: TGTGCCAGCAGCCGCGGAACGGGCGCCTACAATGAGCAGTTCTTC

j_gene: TRBJ1-1
v_gene: TRBV10-3
abundance: .
d_gene: .
CDR3aa: CATTELVGEAFF
CDR3nt: TGTGCCACCACCGAATTAGTCGGTGAAGCTTTCTTT

j_gene: TRBJ1-6
v_gene: TRBV4-3
abundance: .
d_gene: TRBD1
CDR3aa: CASSQWDRANSPLHF
CDR3nt: TGCGCCAGCAGCCAGTGGGACAGAGCTAATTCACCCCTCCACTTT

j_gene: TRBJ2-7
v_gene: TRBV9
abundance: .
d_gene: .
CDR3aa: CASSVEGTPIYEQYF
CDR3nt: TGTGCCAGCAGCGTAGAAGGGACGCCTATTTACGAGCAGTACTTC

j_gene: TRBJ1-1
v_gene: TRBV7-2
abundance: .
d_gene: .
CDR3aa: CASSLVSGAGTEAFF
CDR3nt: TGTGCCAGCAGCCTCGTTTCAGGGGCTGGAACTGAAGCTTTCTTT

j_gene: TRBJ1-2
v_gene: TRBV7-8
abundance: .
d_gene: .
CDR3aa: CASSQGQTHGYGYTF
CDR3nt: TGTGCCAGCAGCCAAGGACAGACCCATGGCTATGGCTACACCTTC

j_gene: TRBJ2-7
v_gene: TRBV6-5
abundance: .
d_gene: TRBD2
CDR3aa: CASRETSGSWSEQYF
CDR3nt: TGTGCCAGCAGGGAGACTAGCGGGAGTTGGTCCGAGCAGTACTTC

j_gene: TRBJ2-3
v_gene: TRBV3-1/TRBV3-2
abundance: .
d_gene: .
CDR3aa: CASSRRFSTDTQYF
CDR3nt: TGTGCCAGCAGCCGGCGGTTTAGCACAGATACGCAGTATTTT

j_gene: TRBJ1-1
v_gene: TRBV5-1
abundance: few
d_gene: .
CDR3aa: CASSLVGGNTEAFF
CDR3nt: TGCGCCAGCAGCTTGGTCGGGGGGAACACTGAAGCTTTCTTT

j_gene: TRBJ1-5
v_gene: TRBV24-1
abundance: .
d_gene: .
CDR3aa: CATSGAGSSNQPQHF
CDR3nt: TGTGCCACCAGTGGCGCGGGCAGTAGCAATCAGCCCCAGCATTTT

j_gene: TRBJ2-1
v_gene: TRBV6-2/TRBV6-3
abundance: .
d_gene: .
CDR3aa: CASSYALAGLYNEQFF
CDR3nt: TGTGCCAGCAGTTACGCACTAGCCGGACTCTACAATGAGCAGTTCTTC

j_gene: TRBJ2-2
v_gene: TRBV6-4
abundance: .
d_gene: TRBD2
CDR3aa: CASKSGRNTGELFF
CDR3nt: TGTGCCAGCAAGAGCGGGAGGAACACCGGGGAGCTGTTTTTT

j_gene: TRBJ1-1
v_gene: TRBV18
abundance: .
d_gene: .
CDR3aa: CASSPVSGTEAFF
CDR3nt: TGTGCCAGCTCACCGGTTTCGGGGACTGAAGCTTTCTTT

j_gene: TRBJ1-4
v_gene: TRBV5-1
abundance: .
d_gene: .
CDR3aa: CASSSNRAVREKLFF
CDR3nt: TGCGCCAGCAGCTCCAACAGGGCGGTTCGGGAAAAACTGTTTTTT

j_gene: TRBJ2-1
v_gene: TRBV5-1
abundance: .
d_gene: TRBD2
CDR3aa: CASSLAWSSGERRFF
CDR3nt: TGCGCCAGCAGCTTGGCCTGGTCTAGCGGGGAACGGCGGTTCTTC

j_gene: TRBJ2-3
v_gene: TRBV9
abundance: .
d_gene: TRBD2
CDR3aa: CASSVSGGPGDTQYF
CDR3nt: TGTGCCAGCAGCGTTTCGGGAGGACCGGGGGATACGCAGTATTTT

j_gene: TRBJ1-2
v_gene: TRBV7-2
abundance: .
d_gene: TRBD1
CDR3aa: CASSLALTGSSGYTF
CDR3nt: TGTGCCAGCAGCTTAGCATTGACAGGGAGTAGTGGCTACACCTTC

j_gene: TRBJ1-1
v_gene: TRBV6-6
abundance: .
d_gene: TRBD1
CDR3aa: CASSPWFRTGGMNTEAFF
CDR3nt: TGTGCCAGCAGTCCCTGGTTCCGGACAGGGGGAATGAACACTGAAGCTTTCTTT

j_gene: TRBJ1-2
v_gene: TRBV27
abundance: .
d_gene: TRBD1
CDR3aa: CASRETGGHDGYTF
CDR3nt: TGTGCCAGCAGAGAAACAGGGGGCCATGATGGCTACACCTTC

j_gene: TRBJ1-3
v_gene: TRBV9
abundance: .
d_gene: .
CDR3aa: CASSTRESGNTIYF
CDR3nt: TGTGCCAGCAGCACCAGGGAATCCGGAAACACCATATATTTT

j_gene: TRBJ1-2
v_gene: TRBV7-8
abundance: once
d_gene: .
CDR3aa: CASSLAYREGYGYTF
CDR3nt: TGTGCCAGCAGCTTAGCGTACAGGGAGGGCTATGGCTACACCTTC

j_gene: TRBJ2-2
v_gene: TRBV4-3
abundance: .
d_gene: TRBD2
CDR3aa: CASSQIAGTSGRAGTGELFF
CDR3nt: TGCGCCAGCAGCCAAATAGCCGGGACTAGCGGGAGGGCCGGAACCGGGGAGCTGTTTTTT